This TCR beta chain was documented in a study of graft-versus-host responses after intestinal transplantation. Overall study: Each patient got anti-thymocyte globulin induction, then tacrolimus and steroids for about 3 years.

Study-level findings and limits: Recipient-marrow GvH clones were detected, some having first appeared in ileum or blood.

The sample holds one count of this clone. The target antigen is unknown. Assay: immunoSEQ multiplex PCR; the TCRdb copy retains only in-frame clones and omits some. The sample lists roughly 120,000 clones; around 94% were seen once. The source is a human donor who was the organ donor for an intestinal transplant. The sample was unstimulated CD8+ T cells sorted from spleen or lymph node cells, taken before transplant.

The CDR3 coding sequence is TGTGCCACCGGGAGGACTAGCGGGTACAATGAGCAGTTCTTC. This encodes CATGRTSGYNEQFF. The chain employs TRBV15 and TRBJ2-1; 11 bases are shared with TRBD2. CDR3 length: 14 amino acids. The germline V gene has CDR1 LNHNV and CDR2 YYDKDF (reference sequence). V lost 8 bases to trimming and J lost 4 bases; unmatched junction nucleotides: 4.